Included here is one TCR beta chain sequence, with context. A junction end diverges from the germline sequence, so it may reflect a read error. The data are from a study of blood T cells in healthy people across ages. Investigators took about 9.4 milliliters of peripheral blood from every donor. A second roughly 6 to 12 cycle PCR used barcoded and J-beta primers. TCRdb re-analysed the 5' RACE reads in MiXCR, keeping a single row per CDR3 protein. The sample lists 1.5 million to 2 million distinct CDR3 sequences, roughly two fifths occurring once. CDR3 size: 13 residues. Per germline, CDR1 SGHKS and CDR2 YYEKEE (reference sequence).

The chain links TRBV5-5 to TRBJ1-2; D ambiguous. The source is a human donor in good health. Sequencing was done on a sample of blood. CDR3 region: CANSPGFAAGYTF. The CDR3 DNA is TGTGCCAACAGCCCCGGTTTTGCGGCTGGCTACACCTTC.